These 22 T cell receptor beta chains share one sample of origin, sequenced in a study of cytotoxic CD8 clonotypes in ibrutinib-treated CLL. Profiling relied on immunoSEQ multiplex PCR, and the TCRdb table lists in-frame clones only, not all of them. The table lists 68,000 or so clones, around 65% of them singletons. Sequenced material: PBMCs, taken after 12 months of ibrutinib treatment. Source of these receptors: a human donor with chronic lymphocytic leukemia.

This clone was seen just once. This rearrangement joins TRBV11-2 to TRBJ1-4; D ambiguous. Per germline, CDR1 SGHAT and CDR2 FQNNGV. V shed 5 bases and J shed 0 bases, with 13 bases lying between them. This CDR3 is 16 amino acids long. CDR3: CASSPARRATNEKLFF. CDR3 in DNA: TGTGCCAGCAGCCCCGCCCGCAGAGCAACTAATGAAAAACTGTTTTTT.

This chain uses TRBV11-2 with TRBJ2-7; 8 bases align to TRBD2. The CDR3 contains 15 residues. V was pared by 1 base and J by 1 base, with 3 bases of the junction left unmatched. CDR1 is SGHAT and CDR2 is FQNNGV in the germline V gene. The CDR3 protein is CASSLVRGGSYEQYF. In DNA form, the CDR3 reads TGTGCCAGCAGCTTAGTCCGGGGGGGGTCCTACGAGCAGTACTTC.

This CDR3 reads CASSPRGIGEQYF. In DNA, the CDR3 is TGTGCCAGCAGCCCCAGGGGTATCGGCGAGCAGTACTTC. The chain has TRBV9 and TRBJ2-7; TRBD1 is a possible D gene (6 bases). Deletions cut 4 bases from V and 6 bases from J, with 14 bases between. The CDR3 is 13 residues long. The germline CDR1 and CDR2 sequences are SGDLS and YYNGEE.

This chain connects TRBV7-2 to TRBJ2-7, with 7 nucleotides matching TRBD2. The CDR3 runs 16 residues. J was trimmed by 3 bases and V by 3 bases; bases with no gene match: 11. Germline CDR1 and CDR2: SGHTA and FQGNSA. The CDR3 DNA reads TGTGCCAGCAGCTTGGGGGGGACCGACACGTACTACGAGCAGTACTTC. Protein: CASSLGGTDTYYEQYF.

J is TRBJ2-5 and V is TRBV7-2; the D gene could be TRBD1 or TRBD2 (5 bases each). This CDR3 spans 12 amino acids. V was shortened by 6 bases and J by 7 bases, with 12 bases between the two germline ends. Germline V CDR1 and CDR2: SGHTA, FQGNSA. The CDR3 DNA is TGTGCCAGCAGGGGGGTACCCTGGACCCAGTACTTC. It is translated as CASRGVPWTQYF.

This chain joins TRBV4-3 and TRBJ1-2; D is unresolved. Looked up from germline, CDR1 is LGHNA and CDR2 is YSLEER. This CDR3 contains 13 residues. The V and J ends lost 3 bases and 5 bases respectively, with 10 bases between them. CDR3 region: CASSHGAEYGYTF. The CDR3 DNA reads TGCGCCAGCAGCCATGGAGCAGAATATGGCTACACCTTC.

The rearrangement uses TRBV5-4 and TRBJ2-3; D remains ambiguous. Germline loops: CDR1 SGHNT, CDR2 YYREEE (reference sequence). The CDR3 consists of 14 residues. Trimming removed 0 bases at V and 0 bases at J, with 5 bases between. CDR3 bases: TGTGCCAGCAGCTTGGCGACTAGCACAGATACGCAGTATTTT. Encoded protein: CASSLATSTDTQYF. The full variable domain, with the rest looked up from reference TRBV5-4 and TRBJ2-3, is ETGVTQSPTHLIKTRGQQVTLRCSSQSGHNTVSWYQQALGQGPQFIFQYYREEENGRGNFPPRFSGLQFPNYSSELNVNALELDDSALYLCASSLATSTDTQYFGPGTRLTVL.

This clone was seen more than once but under ten times. The chain joins TRBV14 to TRBJ2-7, with D uncertain. The CDR3 consists of 12 residues. Germline V gives CDR1 SGHDN, CDR2 FVKESK. Trimming stripped 2 bases from V and 4 bases from J, with 6 bases between. The CDR3 sequence is CASSQLRYEQYF. CDR3 coding DNA: TGTGCCAGCAGCCAACTACGGTACGAGCAGTACTTC.

Here the CDR3 DNA reads TGTGCCAGCAGGGCTAACAGGAGGACAGTGGTCTACAATGAGCAGTTCTTC. Amino acid sequence: CASRANRRTVVYNEQFF. The V call is TRBV5-6, the J call TRBJ2-1, with D possibly being TRBD1 (6 bases). Trimming took off 5 bases at V and 3 bases at J, with 21 bases between the two ends. There are 17 residues in the CDR3. Germline loops: CDR1 SGHDT, CDR2 YYEEEE.

This CDR3 reads CASTPDRGTNYGYTF. CDR3 nucleotide sequence: TGTGCCAGTACCCCTGACAGGGGGACTAACTATGGCTACACCTTC. The chain combines TRBV19 with TRBJ1-2; 9 positions match TRBD1. J lost 0 bases, V lost 7 bases, and 6 bases had no gene match. The germline V gene has CDR1 LNHDA and CDR2 SQIVND (reference sequence). The CDR3 runs 15 residues.

The chain employs TRBV19 and TRBJ2-7; D is unclear. This CDR3 is built from 12 residues. Germline CDR1 is LNHDA and CDR2 is SQIVND (reference sequence). V lost 10 bases and J lost 2, with 12 bases in between. The CDR3, as DNA: TGTGCCACCCGCAGGACCCCCTACGAGCAGTACTTC. Protein product: CATRRTPYEQYF. Full variable domain (missing parts from reference TRBV19 and TRBJ2-7): DGGITQSPKYLFRKEGQNVTLSCEQNLNHDAMYWYRQDPGQGLRLIYYSQIVNDFQKGDIAEGYSVSREKKESFPLTVTSAQKNPTAFYLCATRRTPYEQYFGPGTRLTVT.

This sequence joins TRBV11-2 and TRBJ2-1; D unclear. The CDR3 extends over 15 amino acids. Trimming shortened V by 5 bases and J by 8 bases, and 19 bases separated the two germline ends. Germline V gives CDR1 SGHAT, CDR2 FQNNGV. CDR3 protein: CASSNRVAPSHEQFF. The CDR3 bases are TGTGCCAGCAGCAACCGGGTGGCCCCGTCGCATGAGCAGTTCTTC.

The V gene is TRBV28, the J gene TRBJ1-5, with 8 positions matching TRBD1. With 3 bases clipped from V and 9 bases from J, the junction kept 10 bases outside the gene matches. In germline, CDR1 is MDHEN, CDR2 SYDVKM. The CDR3 length is 15 residues. CDR3 sequence: CASSFLQGAASPQHF. DNA for the CDR3: TGTGCCAGCAGTTTTCTGCAGGGGGCGGCTTCGCCCCAGCATTTT.

The chain has TRBV2 and TRBJ1-2, with D tentatively TRBD1 (5 bases). The CDR3 totals 13 residues. CDR1 is SNHLY, CDR2 FYNNEI, per germline. V gave up 7 bases and J gave up 8 bases, with 17 bases separating them. The CDR3 DNA sequence: TGTGCCAGCAAGGGGACCCCGGTGTTGGGCTACACCTTC. Translation gives CASKGTPVLGYTF.

In DNA, the CDR3 is TGCGCCAGCAGCTCCGAGCCCGAGAGCACAGATACGCAGTATTTT. This encodes CASSSEPESTDTQYF. This rearrangement joins TRBV5-1 to TRBJ2-3; no clear D gene. V gave up 3 bases and J gave up 0 bases, with 11 bases separating them. Germline V gives CDR1 SGHRS, CDR2 YFSETQ. The CDR3 spans 15 residues.

The rearrangement joins TRBV10-1 to TRBJ2-1; D possibly corresponds to TRBD1 (6 bases). V gave up 6 bases and J gave up 10 bases, with 16 bases separating them. Germline CDR1 WNHNN, CDR2 SYGVQD (reference sequence). CDR3 length: 13 amino acids. CDR3 residues: CASRDRIGQEQFF. The CDR3 region has the DNA TGCGCCAGCAGGGACAGAATCGGGCAGGAGCAGTTCTTC.

CDR3 coding DNA: TGCGCCAGCAGCCAAGAGTACGGCTATGGCTACACCTTC. Its protein is CASSQEYGYGYTF. This chain connects TRBV4-3 to TRBJ1-2, with unresolved D. Germline CDR1 reads LGHNA; CDR2 reads YSLEER. The CDR3 has 13 amino acids. Between the trimmed V and J ends, which lost 0 bases and 4 bases, there was a span of 6 bases.

The chain uses TRBV5-5 and TRBJ1-2; D may be TRBD1 (5 bases). This CDR3 has 16 amino acids. V shed 0 bases and J shed 4 bases, with 16 bases lying between them. Germline lookup yields CDR1 SGHKS and CDR2 YYEKEE (reference sequence). The CDR3 sequence: CASSLGPQGTLYGYTF. Written as DNA, the CDR3 is TGTGCCAGCAGCTTGGGGCCCCAGGGTACTCTCTATGGCTACACCTTC. Together with reference TRBV5-5 and TRBJ1-2, the CDR3 gives the full variable domain: DAGVTQSPTHLIKTRGQQVTLRCSPISGHKSVSWYQQVLGQGPQFIFQYYEKEERGRGNFPDRFSARQFPNYSSELNVNALLLGDSALYLCASSLGPQGTLYGYTFGSGTRLTVV.

This chain joins TRBV18 and TRBJ2-7; D possibly corresponds to TRBD2 (6 bases). Trimming removed 2 bases at V and 2 bases at J, with 13 bases between. Per the germline V gene, CDR1 is KGHSH and CDR2 is LQKENI. The CDR3 is 15 amino acids. CDR3 protein: CASSPRSREAYEQYF. For the CDR3, the DNA is TGTGCCAGCTCACCAAGGTCCAGGGAGGCCTACGAGCAGTACTTC.

The gene calls are TRBV4-3 and TRBJ2-1; D possibly matches TRBD1 or TRBD2 (5 bases each). The CDR3 totals 17 residues. V was cut by 5 bases and J by 2 bases, with 19 bases left in between. Germline V gene sequence: CDR1 LGHNA, CDR2 YSLEER. In DNA form, the CDR3 reads TGCGCCAGCAGCAAAACAACGGGGCGGACAACCTACAATGAGCAGTTCTTC. Translation gives CASSKTTGRTTYNEQFF.

This chain joins TRBV7-3 and TRBJ2-5; 11 nucleotides agree with TRBD2. This CDR3 is built from 13 residues. Trimming at V came to 8 bases and at J to 8 bases, leaving 7 bases not matched to a gene. Germline V gene data show CDR1 as SGHTA and CDR2 as FQGTGA. CDR3: CASGTSGGGTQYF. CDR3 DNA: TGTGCCAGCGGCACTAGCGGGGGTGGAACCCAGTACTTC.

The chain links TRBV2 to TRBJ2-2, with D unresolved. CDR1 and CDR2 from the germline V gene are SNHLY and FYNNEI. Trimming pared 8 bases from V and 2 bases from J, leaving 12 bases between. The CDR3 covers 14 residues. This CDR3 reads CASRPKTNTGELFF. The DNA for the CDR3 is TGTGCCAGCCGTCCCAAAACAAACACCGGGGAGCTGTTTTTT.